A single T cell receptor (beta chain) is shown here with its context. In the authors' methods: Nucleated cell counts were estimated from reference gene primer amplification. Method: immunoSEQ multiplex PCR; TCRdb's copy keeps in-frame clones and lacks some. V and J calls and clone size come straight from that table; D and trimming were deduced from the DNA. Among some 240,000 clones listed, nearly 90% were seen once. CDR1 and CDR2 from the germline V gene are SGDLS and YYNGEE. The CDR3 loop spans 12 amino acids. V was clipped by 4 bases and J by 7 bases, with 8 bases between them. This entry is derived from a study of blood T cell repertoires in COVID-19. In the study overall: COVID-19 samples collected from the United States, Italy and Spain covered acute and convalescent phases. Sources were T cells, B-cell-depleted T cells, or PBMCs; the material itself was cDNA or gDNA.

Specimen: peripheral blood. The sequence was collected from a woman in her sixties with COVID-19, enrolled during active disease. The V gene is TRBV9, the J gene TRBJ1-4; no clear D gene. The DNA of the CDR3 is TGTGCCAGCAGCAGTACGGGTGAAAAACTGTTTTTT. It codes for CASSSTGEKLFF. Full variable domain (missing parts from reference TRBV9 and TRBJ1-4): DSGVTQTPKHLITATGQRVTLRCSPRSGDLSVYWYQQSLDQGLQFLIQYYNGEERAKGNILERFSAQQFPDLHSELNLSSLELGDSALYFCASSSTGEKLFFGSGTQLSVL.